The 26 T cell receptor beta chains in this list originate from one sample, sequenced in a study of OX40 agonist ivuxolimab in advanced cancers. The data were produced by immunoSEQ multiplex PCR, yet TCRdb's version contains in-frame clones alone and is incomplete. The profile covers roughly 46,000 clones, with approximately 88% appearing a single time and roughly 54% taken by the ten largest. Source: CD4+ or CD8+ T cells sorted from blood, taken in a trial of the OX40 agonist ivuxolimab. All receptors derive from an adult with an advanced solid tumor such as melanoma, head and neck, liver or kidney cancer.

V and J are TRBV7-8 and TRBJ2-3; tentatively, D is TRBD1 (6 bases). Germline lookup yields CDR1 SGHVS and CDR2 FQNEAQ. The CDR3 sequence is 13 residues long. Here the CDR3 reads CACTGFGTDTQYF. For the CDR3, the DNA is TGTGCTTGTACAGGGTTCGGCACAGATACGCAGTATTTT.

V usage is TRBV19 and J usage is TRBJ2-7; D is unresolved. The CDR3 loop spans 14 amino acids. Germline V gene lookup returns CDR1 LNHDA and CDR2 SQIVND (reference sequence). V lost 4 bases and J lost 1, with 11 bases in between. The CDR3 reads CASSTVPDSYEQYF. The CDR3, as DNA: TGTGCCAGTAGTACCGTACCGGATTCCTACGAGCAGTACTTC.

For the CDR3, the DNA is TGTGCCAGCAGTCCCAAGACAGGGCCGGCTGAAGCTTTCTTT. Translation gives CASSPKTGPAEAFF. The chain recombines TRBV27 with TRBJ1-1; 7 bases map to TRBD1. V was pared by 5 bases and J by 6 bases, with 9 bases of the junction left unmatched. The V gene's germline CDR1 is MNHEY and CDR2 SMNVEV (reference sequence). The CDR3 is 14 amino acids.

This sequence joins TRBV5-1 and TRBJ2-5; 10 bases match TRBD1. CDR3 length: 17 residues. The germline V gene has CDR1 SGHRS and CDR2 YFSETQ. Trimming took 3 bases from V and 5 from J; bases not matched to a gene: 13. Written as DNA, the CDR3 is TGCGCCAGCAGCTCCAAGACAGGGGGCGCAATTGGGGAGACCCAGTACTTC. It encodes CASSSKTGGAIGETQYF.

The gene calls are TRBV5-1 and TRBJ1-3; D gene unclear. Trimming cost V 4 bases and J 0 bases, with 17 bases left between them. This CDR3 region has 17 residues. Germline CDR1 reads SGHRS; CDR2 reads YFSETQ. This chain's CDR3 is CASSQLFDGGSGNTIYF. CDR3 sequence (DNA): TGCGCCAGCAGCCAGCTATTCGACGGAGGCTCTGGAAACACCATATATTTT.

The rearrangement joins TRBV7-2 to TRBJ2-1; no clear D. Germline CDR1 and CDR2: SGHTA and FQGNSA. V shed 0 bases and J shed 3 bases, with 9 bases lying between them. This CDR3 has 15 amino acids. The CDR3 DNA follows: TGTGCCAGCAGCTTAGCCCAGAATATCTACAATGAGCAGTTCTTC. Encoded protein: CASSLAQNIYNEQFF.

In this sample, this clone turned up once. The V and J genes are TRBV28 and TRBJ2-4; 8 nucleotides line up with TRBD1. CDR1 MDHEN and CDR2 SYDVKM come from the germline V gene. This CDR3 contains 14 residues. The V and J ends lost 3 bases and 9 bases, in that order; junction bases with no gene match: 7. In DNA, the CDR3 is TGTGCCAGCAGTTTTCCACAGGGGGTAGGCATTCAGTACTTC. This encodes CASSFPQGVGIQYF.

The rearrangement links TRBV18 to TRBJ2-5; TRBD1 agrees at 7 bases. The V gene end was trimmed by 8 bases and the J gene end by 3 bases; junction bases not matched to a gene: 6. The V gene's germline CDR1 is KGHSH and CDR2 LQKENI. The CDR3 extends over 13 amino acids. The CDR3: CASHKGQKETQYF. As DNA, the CDR3 is TGTGCCAGCCATAAGGGACAGAAAGAGACCCAGTACTTC.

The rearrangement uses TRBV13 and TRBJ2-5; TRBD2 matches at 12 bases. J lost 0 bases, V lost 2 bases, and 4 bases had no gene match. The CDR3 is made up of 17 amino acids. Germline V lookup: CDR1 PRHDT, CDR2 FYEKMQ (reference sequence). CDR3 amino acids: CASSLSLAGGNQETQYF. The CDR3 bases are TGTGCCAGCAGCTTAAGTCTAGCGGGGGGGAACCAAGAGACCCAGTACTTC.

This clone appeared a few times. The V call is TRBV6-5, the J call TRBJ2-5, with 8 bases matching TRBD2. The CDR3 has 16 amino acids. With V trimmed by 0 bases and J by 7 bases, 10 bases remained unmatched. Germline V gene data show CDR1 as MNHEY and CDR2 as SVGAGI. For the CDR3, the DNA is TGTGCCAGCAGTTACTCTATCGAAGGGAGCGGGGGGACCCAGTACTTC. Encoded protein: CASSYSIEGSGGTQYF.

V and J are TRBV20-1 and TRBJ2-7; unclear D gene. Germline-derived CDR1 and CDR2 are DFQATT and SNEGSKA (reference sequence). The CDR3 is made up of 11 amino acids. Trimming took 2 bases from V and 3 from J, leaving 5 bases between them. As DNA, the CDR3 is TGCAGTGCTAGACAGGACTACGAGCAGTACTTC. Its translation: CSARQDYEQYF.

This chain uses TRBV28 with TRBJ2-3; D is perhaps TRBD1 (6 bases). The length of the CDR3 is 15 residues. V lost 4 bases and J 0 bases, leaving 11 bases between the germline ends. The germline gives CDR1 MDHEN, CDR2 SYDVKM. CDR3 sequence: CASSSIGGSTDTQYF. The CDR3 DNA follows: TGTGCCAGCAGTTCTATAGGGGGAAGCACAGATACGCAGTATTTT.

V and J are TRBV7-6 and TRBJ2-1; D not resolved. Germline V gene sequence: CDR1 SGHVS, CDR2 FNYEAQ. The CDR3 spans 12 residues. Trimming removed 5 bases from V and 11 bases from J, with 13 bases in between. In nucleotides, the CDR3 is TGTGCCAGCAGCCATACGCCTTTTCAGCAGTTCTTC. Residues: CASSHTPFQQFF.

This clone is labeled medium-sized (0.01 to 0.1%). The rearrangement joins TRBV5-1 to TRBJ2-7, with 12 bases fitting TRBD1. V shed 4 bases, J shed 7 bases, and the junction held 18 bases outside the gene matches. The CDR3 is 18 amino acids. Per germline, CDR1 SGHRS and CDR2 YFSETQ. CDR3 coding DNA: TGCGCCAGCAGCCCTGGGGTGTCACCGGGACAGGGGGCAAGGGAGCAGTACTTC. This gives the protein CASSPGVSPGQGAREQYF. Drawing the rest from reference TRBV5-1 and TRBJ2-7, the complete variable domain is KAGVTQTPRYLIKTRGQQVTLSCSPISGHRSVSWYQQTPGQGLQFLFEYFSETQRNKGNFPGRFSGRQFSNSRSEMNVSTLELGDSALYLCASSPGVSPGQGAREQYFGPGTRLTVT.

The chain uses TRBV5-4 and TRBJ2-7; 7 bases are a match to TRBD2. V lost 3 bases to trimming and J lost 1 base; unmatched junction nucleotides: 10. CDR1 is SGHNT and CDR2 is YYREEE in the germline V gene (reference sequence). The CDR3 length is 16 residues. The CDR3 bases are TGTGCCAGCAGCTATTCCGGCGGGAGTGGTTCCTACGAGCAGTACTTC. Translation: CASSYSGGSGSYEQYF.

V gene TRBV7-3 combines with J gene TRBJ1-1; tentatively, D is TRBD1 (5 bases). Germline CDR1 is SGHTA and CDR2 is FQGTGA. CDR3 size: 15 residues. V was cut by 5 bases and J by 1 base, with 14 bases left in between. Here the CDR3 DNA reads TGTGCCAGCAGCCTTATTGGGGGAGGGAACACTGAAGCTTTCTTT. This codes for CASSLIGGGNTEAFF.

The rearrangement links TRBV11-3 to TRBJ2-1, with 9 bases that match TRBD2. From germline, CDR1 is SGHNT and CDR2 YENEEA. This CDR3 has 17 residues. V was clipped by 4 bases and J by 7 bases; unmatched bases: 14. CDR3 nucleotides: TGTGCCAGCAGCTCATCGACTGGGCTAGCGGGGATAAATGAGCAGTTCTTC. Its translation is CASSSSTGLAGINEQFF.

The chain couples TRBV5-4 to TRBJ2-3; D unclear. V dropped 7 bases and J dropped 3 bases, with 15 bases sitting between them. This CDR3 has 14 residues. CDR1 SGHNT and CDR2 YYREEE come from the germline V gene (reference sequence). The CDR3 protein is CASGLVGGTDTQYF. DNA for the CDR3: TGTGCCAGCGGCCTAGTTGGCGGTACAGATACGCAGTATTTT.

This clone was seen just once. Here the CDR3 reads CASSPHEGHGELFF. Here the CDR3 DNA reads TGTGCCAGCAGCCCCCATGAGGGTCACGGGGAGCTGTTTTTT. The chain combines TRBV9 with TRBJ2-2; TRBD2 might be the D (5 bases). CDR1 is SGDLS and CDR2 is YYNGEE in the germline V gene. V dropped 4 bases and J dropped 7 bases, with 14 bases sitting between them. The CDR3 is made up of 14 amino acids.

The V call is TRBV6-1, the J call TRBJ1-5, with D perhaps TRBD1 (5 bases). CDR1 and CDR2 from the germline V gene are MNHNS and SASEGT. This CDR3 contains 14 residues. Between the trimmed V and J ends, which lost 1 base and 2 bases, there was a span of 6 bases. The CDR3 region is CASSEGGGNQPQHF. The CDR3, as DNA: TGTGCCAGCAGTGAAGGAGGGGGCAATCAGCCCCAGCATTTT.

This clone was counted between two and nine times. The J gene is TRBJ2-1, the V gene TRBV7-6, with TRBD1 matching 11 bases. CDR1 and CDR2 (germline): SGHVS, FNYEAQ. The CDR3 length is 16 residues. The V segment lost 1 base and the J segment 4 bases; nucleotides outside the gene matches: 3. CDR3 sequence reads: CASSLGGTGGYNEQFF. CDR3 DNA sequence: TGTGCCAGCAGCTTAGGAGGGACAGGGGGTTACAATGAGCAGTTCTTC.

This sequence joins TRBV13 and TRBJ2-7; 8 bases agree with TRBD2. The CDR3 is 16 amino acids. V shed 6 bases and J 2 bases; nucleotides not matched to a gene: 12. Germline V gene lookup returns CDR1 PRHDT and CDR2 FYEKMQ (reference sequence). CDR3 sequence reads: CASSYSSSGAAYEQYF. CDR3 in DNA: TGTGCCAGCAGTTACTCGAGTAGCGGGGCCGCCTACGAGCAGTACTTC.

This clone was counted a few times. The chain couples TRBV9 to TRBJ1-1, with TRBD1 matching over 11 bases. The CDR3 is made up of 13 amino acids. The germline V gene has CDR1 SGDLS and CDR2 YYNGEE. J was trimmed by 3 bases and V by 5 bases; bases with no gene match: 0. In DNA form, the CDR3 reads TGTGCCAGCAGGGGACAGGGGGACACTGAAGCTTTCTTT. It translates to CASRGQGDTEAFF.

V usage is TRBV7-9 and J usage is TRBJ2-2; 7 bases match TRBD2. J lost 0 bases, V lost 5 bases, and 6 bases had no gene match. CDR1 SEHNR and CDR2 FQNEAQ come from the germline V gene (reference sequence). This CDR3 comprises 16 residues. The CDR3, as DNA: TGTGCCAGCAGCCCCACGGGGGGACCGAACACCGGGGAGCTGTTTTTT. It encodes CASSPTGGPNTGELFF.

This rearrangement joins TRBV28 to TRBJ1-1; no clear D. The V end was cut by 5 bases, the J end by 1 base, with 11 bases between. CDR1 is MDHEN, CDR2 SYDVKM, per germline. CDR3 length: 14 residues. CDR3: CASSPGWGNTEAFF. In DNA, the CDR3 is TGTGCCAGCAGTCCTGGTTGGGGGAACACTGAAGCTTTCTTT.

This clone is a singleton in its sample. V is TRBV10-2 and J is TRBJ1-6; no reliable D call. Germline CDR1 WSHSY, CDR2 SAAADI. The V and J ends lost 6 bases and 0 bases respectively, with 9 bases between them. The length of the CDR3 is 15 residues. The CDR3 sequence: CASRTGSSYNSPLHF. The CDR3 region has the DNA TGCGCCAGCAGGACGGGGAGCTCCTATAATTCACCCCTCCACTTT.